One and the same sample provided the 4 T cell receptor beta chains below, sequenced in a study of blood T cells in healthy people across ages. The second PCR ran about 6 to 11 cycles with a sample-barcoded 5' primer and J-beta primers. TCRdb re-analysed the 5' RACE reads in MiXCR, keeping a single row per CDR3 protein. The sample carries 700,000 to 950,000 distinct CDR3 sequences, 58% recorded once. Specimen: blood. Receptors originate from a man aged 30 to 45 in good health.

The CDR3 DNA sequence: TGTGCCAGCAGCTTAGACCCACCGGCAGGGAATCCTTATGGCTACACCTTC. It encodes CASSLDPPAGNPYGYTF. V gene TRBV7-2 combines with J gene TRBJ1-2; possibly TRBD1 for D (5 bases). This CDR3 contains 17 residues. Germline V gene sequence: CDR1 SGHTA, CDR2 FQGNSA. V lost 1 base and J lost 5, with 20 bases in between.

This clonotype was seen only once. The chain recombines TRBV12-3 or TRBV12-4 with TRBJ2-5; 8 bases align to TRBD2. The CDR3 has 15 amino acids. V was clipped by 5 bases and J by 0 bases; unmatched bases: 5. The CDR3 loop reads CASSLSGGYQETQYF. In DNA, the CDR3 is TGTGCCAGCAGTCTCAGCGGGGGATACCAAGAGACCCAGTACTTC.

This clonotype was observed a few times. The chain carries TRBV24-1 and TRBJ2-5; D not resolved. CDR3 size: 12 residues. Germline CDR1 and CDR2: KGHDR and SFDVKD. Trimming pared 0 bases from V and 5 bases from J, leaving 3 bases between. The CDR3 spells CATSDLHETQYF. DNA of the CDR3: TGTGCCACCAGTGATTTGCATGAGACCCAGTACTTC.

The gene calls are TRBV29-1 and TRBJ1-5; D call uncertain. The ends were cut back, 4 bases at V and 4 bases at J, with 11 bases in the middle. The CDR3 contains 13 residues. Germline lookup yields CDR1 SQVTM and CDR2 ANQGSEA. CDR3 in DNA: TGCAGCGTTGGAGCAGGAATTAATCAGCCCCAGCATTTT. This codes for CSVGAGINQPQHF.